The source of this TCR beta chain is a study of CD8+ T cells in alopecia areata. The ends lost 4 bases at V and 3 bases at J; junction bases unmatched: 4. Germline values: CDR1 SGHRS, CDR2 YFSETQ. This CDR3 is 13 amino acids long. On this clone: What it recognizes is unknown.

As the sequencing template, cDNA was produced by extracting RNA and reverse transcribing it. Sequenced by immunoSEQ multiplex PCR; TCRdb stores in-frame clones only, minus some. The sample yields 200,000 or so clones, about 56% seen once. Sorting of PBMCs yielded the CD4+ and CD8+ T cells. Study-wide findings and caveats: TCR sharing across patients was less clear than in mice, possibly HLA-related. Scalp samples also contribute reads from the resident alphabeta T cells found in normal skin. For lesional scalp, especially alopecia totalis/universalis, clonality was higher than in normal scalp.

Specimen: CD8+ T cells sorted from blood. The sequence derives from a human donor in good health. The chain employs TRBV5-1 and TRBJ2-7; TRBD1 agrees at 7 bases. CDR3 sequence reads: CASSPGTVYEQYF. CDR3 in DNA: TGCGCCAGCAGCCCCGGGACAGTCTACGAGCAGTACTTC.